This T cell receptor (beta chain) originates from a study of cytomegalovirus exposure and HLA in healthy donors. This clone showed up just a few times. What it binds is not known. Study-wide points: A prior analysis recorded that most TCR beta V segments were productive about 87% or about 30% of the time. TRBV6-2, TRBV6-3 and some other V segments were unresolvable in 87-base-pair reads. The study put 150 to 200 TCR beta chains on its list as cytomegalovirus-associated. It was confirmed in vitro that a few of the CMV-associated chains were specific for CMV antigens.

Germline V CDR1 and CDR2: SNHLY, FYNNEI. V gave up 3 bases and J gave up 5 bases; unmatched junction bases: 4. CDR3 length: 15 residues. Primers for the PCR totalled 60 Vbeta and 13 Jbeta. Measured with immunoSEQ multiplex PCR; TCRdb has only the in-frame clones, and not every one. The sample lists approximately 150,000 clones, about 70% seen once, with over 9.5% in the top ten. This sequence originates from a man in his thirties or forties in good health and CMV-seropositive. Sequencing used PBMCs. The chain carries TRBV2 and TRBJ2-2; 9 nucleotides agree with TRBD1. The CDR3 protein is CASSEGQGRTGELFF. As DNA, the CDR3 is TGTGCCAGCAGTGAGGGACAGGGTCGAACCGGGGAGCTGTTTTTT.